The sequence of this T cell receptor beta chain was determined in a study of tumor and adjacent non-tumor tissue in lung cancer. Background on the study: Histology: 11 to 13 adenocarcinoma, a couple of squamous cell carcinoma, 1 small cell lung cancer.

With 0 bases removed from V and 8 bases from J, the gap between germline ends came to 13 bases. The germline V gene has CDR1 LGHNA and CDR2 YSLEER. CDR3 length equals 14 residues. A modified ARM-PCR protocol with three rounds of nested PCR amplified TCRbeta. TCRdb analysed the multiplex PCR reads with MiXCR anew, one entry per CDR3 protein. The table lists around 99,000 distinct CDR3 sequences, roughly 73% of them singletons. On this clonotype: The CDR3 ends on some other residue instead of the conserved phenylalanine or tryptophan, so this is likely a read error.

The template was RNA from unsorted bulk tissue. The material sequenced was lung tumor tissue. This clonotype was sampled from a woman between 55 and 75 years old with non-small cell lung cancer. This rearrangement joins TRBV4-3 to TRBJ1-2, with D possibly matching TRBD1 (5 bases). The DNA for the CDR3 is TGCGCCAGCAGCCAAGATTGGCAGGGAGGGGGCTACACCTTA. Translated, it gives CASSQDWQGGGYTL.